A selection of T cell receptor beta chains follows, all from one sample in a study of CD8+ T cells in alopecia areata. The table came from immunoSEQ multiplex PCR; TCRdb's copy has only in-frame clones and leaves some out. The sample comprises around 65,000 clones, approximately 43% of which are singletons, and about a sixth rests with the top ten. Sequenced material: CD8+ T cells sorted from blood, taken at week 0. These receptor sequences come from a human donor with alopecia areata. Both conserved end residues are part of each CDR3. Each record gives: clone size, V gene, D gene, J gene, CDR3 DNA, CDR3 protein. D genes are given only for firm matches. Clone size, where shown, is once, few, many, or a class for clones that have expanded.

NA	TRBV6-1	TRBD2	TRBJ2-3	TGTGCCATCACAGCGGGGGACCCCACAGATACGCAGTATTTT	CAITAGDPTDTQYF
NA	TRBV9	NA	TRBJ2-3	TGTGCCAGCACTGCCCAGGGTATAGATACGCAGTATTTT	CASTAQGIDTQYF
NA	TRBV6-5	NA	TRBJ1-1	TGTGCCAGCAGTTACTCCGGCAGGGGGAACACTGAAGCTTTCTTT	CASSYSGRGNTEAFF
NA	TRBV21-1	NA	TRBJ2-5	TGTGCCAGTGGGACAGTTTCAGAGACCCAGTACTTC	CASGTVSETQYF
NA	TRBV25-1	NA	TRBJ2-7	TGTGCCAGCAGTGCCTCGGAATCCTACGAGCAGTACTTC	CASSASESYEQYF
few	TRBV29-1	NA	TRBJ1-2	TGCAGCGTTGCGACAGTCTATGGCTACACCTTC	CSVATVYGYTF
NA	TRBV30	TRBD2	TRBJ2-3	TGTGCCTGGGGACTAGCGTTTAGCACAGATACGCAGTATTTT	CAWGLAFSTDTQYF
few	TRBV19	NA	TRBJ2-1	TGTGCCAGTACTACAGGTTCTCGGGAGCAGTTCTTC	CASTTGSREQFF
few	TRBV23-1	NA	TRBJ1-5	TGCGCCAGCAGTCCCGCGGGCGGTGATAGCAATCAGCCCCAGCATTTT	CASSPAGGDSNQPQHF
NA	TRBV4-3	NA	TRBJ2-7	TGCGCCAGCAGCCAAGGCCAGCAGTACGAGCAGTACTTC	CASSQGQQYEQYF
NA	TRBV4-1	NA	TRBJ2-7	TGCGCCAGCAGCCAAGTTCCAGGGCACTACGAGCAGTACTTC	CASSQVPGHYEQYF
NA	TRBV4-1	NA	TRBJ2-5	TGTGCCAGCAGCCAAGACAGGTTAACCCAGTACTTC	CASSQDRLTQYF
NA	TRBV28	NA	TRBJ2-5	TGTGCCAGCAGTGCCAATCAGCCCGTAGAGACCCAGTACTTC	CASSANQPVETQYF
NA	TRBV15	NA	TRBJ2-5	TGTGCCACCAGGGGGGACCCTGGCAGCCTTGAGACCCAGTACTTC	CATRGDPGSLETQYF
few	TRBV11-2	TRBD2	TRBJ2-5	TGTGCCAGCAGCTTCCTAGCGGGAGGGCATGAGACCCAGTACTTC	CASSFLAGGHETQYF
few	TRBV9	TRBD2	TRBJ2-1	TGTGCCAGCAGCCCCCTAGCGGGAGGGCCGGGGGAGCAGTTCTTC	CASSPLAGGPGEQFF
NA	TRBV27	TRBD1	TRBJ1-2	TGTGCCAGCAGTTTTGGACAGGGTTACCCGGGCTACACCTTC	CASSFGQGYPGYTF
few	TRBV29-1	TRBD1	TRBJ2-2	TGCAGCGTTTACTGGACAGGGAACACCGGGGAGCTGTTTTTT	CSVYWTGNTGELFF
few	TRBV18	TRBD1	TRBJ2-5	TGTGCCAGCTCAACGACAGGGACCCATCGAGAGACCCAGTACTTC	CASSTTGTHRETQYF
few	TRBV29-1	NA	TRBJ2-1	TGCAGCGCCCGACACAATGAGCAGTTCTTC	CSARHNEQFF
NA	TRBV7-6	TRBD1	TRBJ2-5	TGTGCCAGCAGCGGAACGACAGGGCCTCTCGAGACCCAGTACTTC	CASSGTTGPLETQYF
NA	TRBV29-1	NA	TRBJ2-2	TGCAGCGTTGAATCGGAACGGACTGGGGAGCTGTTTTTT	CSVESERTGELFF
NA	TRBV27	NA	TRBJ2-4	TGTGCCAGCAGTTTAGGGAGGAAAAACATTCAGTACTTC	CASSLGRKNIQYF